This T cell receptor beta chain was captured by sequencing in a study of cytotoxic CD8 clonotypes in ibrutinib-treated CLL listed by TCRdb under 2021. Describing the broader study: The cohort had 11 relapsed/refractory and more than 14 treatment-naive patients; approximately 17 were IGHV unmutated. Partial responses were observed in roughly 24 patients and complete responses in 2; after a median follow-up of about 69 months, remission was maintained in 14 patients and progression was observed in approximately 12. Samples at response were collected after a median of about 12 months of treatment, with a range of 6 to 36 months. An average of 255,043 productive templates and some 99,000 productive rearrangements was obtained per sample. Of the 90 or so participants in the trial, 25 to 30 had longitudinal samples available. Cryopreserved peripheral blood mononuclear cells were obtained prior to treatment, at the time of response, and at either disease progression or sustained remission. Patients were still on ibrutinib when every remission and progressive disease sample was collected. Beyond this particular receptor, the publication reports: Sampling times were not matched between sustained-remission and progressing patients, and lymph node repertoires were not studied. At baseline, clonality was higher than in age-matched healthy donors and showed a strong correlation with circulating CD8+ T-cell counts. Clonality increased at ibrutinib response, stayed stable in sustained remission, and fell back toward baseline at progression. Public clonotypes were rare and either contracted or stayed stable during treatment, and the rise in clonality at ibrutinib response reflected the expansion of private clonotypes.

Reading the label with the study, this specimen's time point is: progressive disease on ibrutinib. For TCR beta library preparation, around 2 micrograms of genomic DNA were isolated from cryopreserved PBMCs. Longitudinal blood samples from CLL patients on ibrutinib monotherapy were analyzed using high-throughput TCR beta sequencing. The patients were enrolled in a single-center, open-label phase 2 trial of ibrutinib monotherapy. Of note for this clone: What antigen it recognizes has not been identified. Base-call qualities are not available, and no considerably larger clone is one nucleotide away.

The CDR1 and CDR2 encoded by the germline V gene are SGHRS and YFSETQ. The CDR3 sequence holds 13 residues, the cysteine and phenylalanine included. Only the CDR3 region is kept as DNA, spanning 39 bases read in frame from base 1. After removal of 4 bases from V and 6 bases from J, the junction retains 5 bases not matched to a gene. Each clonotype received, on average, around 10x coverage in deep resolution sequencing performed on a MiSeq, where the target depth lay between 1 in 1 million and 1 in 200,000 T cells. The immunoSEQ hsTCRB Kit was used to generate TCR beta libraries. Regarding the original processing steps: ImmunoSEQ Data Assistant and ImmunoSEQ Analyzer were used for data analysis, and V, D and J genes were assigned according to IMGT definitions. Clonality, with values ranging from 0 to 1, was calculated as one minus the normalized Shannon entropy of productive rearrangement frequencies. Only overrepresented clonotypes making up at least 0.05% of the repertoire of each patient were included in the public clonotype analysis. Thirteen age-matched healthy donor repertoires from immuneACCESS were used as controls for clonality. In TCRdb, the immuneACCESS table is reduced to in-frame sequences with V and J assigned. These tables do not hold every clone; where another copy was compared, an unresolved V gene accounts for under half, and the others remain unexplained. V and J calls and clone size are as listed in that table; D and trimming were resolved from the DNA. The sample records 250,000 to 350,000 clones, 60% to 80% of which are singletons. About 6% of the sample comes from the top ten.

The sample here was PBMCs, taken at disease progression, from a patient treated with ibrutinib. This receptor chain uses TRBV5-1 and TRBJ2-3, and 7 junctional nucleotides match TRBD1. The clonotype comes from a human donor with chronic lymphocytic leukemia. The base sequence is TGCGCCAGCAGCAGACAGGGTGGGGATACGCAGTATTTT. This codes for CASSRQGGDTQYF. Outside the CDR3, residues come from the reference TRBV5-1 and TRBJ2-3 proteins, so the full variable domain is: KAGVTQTPRYLIKTRGQQVTLSCSPISGHRSVSWYQQTPGQGLQFLFEYFSETQRNKGNFPGRFSGRQFSNSRSEMNVSTLELGDSALYLCASSRQGGDTQYFGPGTRLTVL.